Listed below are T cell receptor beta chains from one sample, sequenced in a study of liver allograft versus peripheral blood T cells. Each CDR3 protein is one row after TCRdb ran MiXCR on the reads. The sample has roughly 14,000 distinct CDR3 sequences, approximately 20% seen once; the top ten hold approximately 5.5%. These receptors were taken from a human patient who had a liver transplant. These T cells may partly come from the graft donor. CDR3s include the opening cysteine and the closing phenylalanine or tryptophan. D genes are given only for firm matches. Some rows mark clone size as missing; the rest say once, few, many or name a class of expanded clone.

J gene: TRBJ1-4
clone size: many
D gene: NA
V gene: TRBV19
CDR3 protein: CASSIAVSGEKLFF
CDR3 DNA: TGTGCCAGTAGTATAGCCGTATCTGGAGAAAAACTGTTTTTT

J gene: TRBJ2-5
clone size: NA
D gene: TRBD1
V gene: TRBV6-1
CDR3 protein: CASKATGETQYF
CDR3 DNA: TGTGCCAGCAAAGCGACAGGGGAGACCCAGTACTTC

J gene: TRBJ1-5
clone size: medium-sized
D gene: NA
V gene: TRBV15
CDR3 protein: CATSRQGGNQPQHF
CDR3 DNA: TGTGCCACCAGCAGACAGGGTGGCAATCAGCCCCAGCATTTT

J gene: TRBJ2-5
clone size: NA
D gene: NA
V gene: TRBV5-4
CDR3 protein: CASSLPSETQYF
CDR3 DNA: TGTGCCAGCAGCTTACCCTCTGAGACCCAGTACTTC

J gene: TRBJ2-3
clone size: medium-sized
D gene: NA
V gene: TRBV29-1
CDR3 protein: CSVGRTSTDTQYF
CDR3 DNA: TGCAGCGTTGGGCGGACTAGCACAGATACGCAGTATTTT

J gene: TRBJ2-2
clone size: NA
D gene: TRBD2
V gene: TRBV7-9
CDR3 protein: CASSSGGLNTGELFF
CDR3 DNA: TGTGCCAGCAGCAGCGGGGGGTTGAACACCGGGGAGCTGTTTTTT

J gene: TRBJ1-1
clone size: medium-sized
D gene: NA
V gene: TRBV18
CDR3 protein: CASSPALPGGTEAFF
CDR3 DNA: TGTGCCAGCTCACCCGCTCTGCCCGGGGGAACTGAAGCTTTCTTT

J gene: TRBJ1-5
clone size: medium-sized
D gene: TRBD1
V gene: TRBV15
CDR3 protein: CATSRDLDRGSQPQHF
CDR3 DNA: TGTGCCACCAGCAGAGATCTGGACAGGGGAAGCCAGCCCCAGCATTTT

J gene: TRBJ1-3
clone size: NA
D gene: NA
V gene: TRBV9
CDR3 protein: CASSVADGGGNTIYF
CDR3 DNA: TGTGCCAGCAGCGTAGCGGACGGGGGCGGAAACACCATATATTTT

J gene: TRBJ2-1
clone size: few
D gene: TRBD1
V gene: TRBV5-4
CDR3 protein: CASSLGQANEQFF
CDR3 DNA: TGTGCCAGCAGCCTGGGACAGGCAAATGAGCAGTTCTTC

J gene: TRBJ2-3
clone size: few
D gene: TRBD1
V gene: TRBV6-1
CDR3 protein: CASSGQGAVGDTQYF
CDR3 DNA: TGTGCCAGCAGTGGGCAGGGGGCGGTGGGAGATACGCAGTATTTT

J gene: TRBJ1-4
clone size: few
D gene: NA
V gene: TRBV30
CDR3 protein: CAGEVGTYEKLFF
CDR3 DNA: TGTGCCGGGGAGGTCGGGACTTATGAAAAACTGTTTTTT

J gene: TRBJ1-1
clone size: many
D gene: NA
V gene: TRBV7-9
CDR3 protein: CASSYVENTEAFF
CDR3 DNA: TGTGCCAGCAGCTACGTTGAGAACACTGAAGCTTTCTTT

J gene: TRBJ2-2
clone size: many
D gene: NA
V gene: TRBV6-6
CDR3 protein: CASSLNTGELFF
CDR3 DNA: TGTGCCAGCAGCCTCAACACCGGGGAGCTGTTTTTT

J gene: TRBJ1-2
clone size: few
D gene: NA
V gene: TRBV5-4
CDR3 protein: CASSLGDRYGYTF
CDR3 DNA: TGTGCCAGCAGCTTAGGTGACAGATATGGCTACACCTTC

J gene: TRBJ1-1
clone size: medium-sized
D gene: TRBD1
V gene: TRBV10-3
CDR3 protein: CAISRQGGNTEAFF
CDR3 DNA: TGTGCCATCAGTCGACAGGGTGGGAACACTGAAGCTTTCTTT

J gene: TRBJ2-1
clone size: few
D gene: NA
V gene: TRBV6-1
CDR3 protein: CASSQLKSPRNEQFF
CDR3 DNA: TGTGCCAGCAGCCAACTCAAGTCGCCAAGGAATGAGCAGTTCTTC

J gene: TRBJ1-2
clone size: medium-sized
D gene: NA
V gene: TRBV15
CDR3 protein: CATSRRGRSYGYTF
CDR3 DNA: TGTGCCACCAGCAGACGGGGCCGATCCTATGGCTACACCTTC

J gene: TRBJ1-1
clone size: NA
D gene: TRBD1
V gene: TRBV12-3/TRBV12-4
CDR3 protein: CASSLWDRDPEAFF
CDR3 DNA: TGTGCCAGCAGTTTGTGGGACAGGGACCCTGAAGCTTTCTTT

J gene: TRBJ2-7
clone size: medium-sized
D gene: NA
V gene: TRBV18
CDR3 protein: CASSPPSNYEQYF
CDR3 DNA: TGTGCCAGCTCACCACCAAGCAATTACGAGCAGTACTTC

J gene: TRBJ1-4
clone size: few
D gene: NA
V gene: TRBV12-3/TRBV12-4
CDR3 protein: CASSYLQVGDEKLFF
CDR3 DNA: TGTGCCAGCAGTTACCTACAGGTCGGCGATGAAAAACTGTTTTTT

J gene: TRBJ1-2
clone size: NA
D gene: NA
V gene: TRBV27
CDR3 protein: CASSPGQLLYGYTF
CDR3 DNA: TGTGCCAGCAGTCCCGGACAGCTCCTCTATGGCTACACCTTC

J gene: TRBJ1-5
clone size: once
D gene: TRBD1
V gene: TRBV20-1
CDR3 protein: CSARTGGRSNQPQHF
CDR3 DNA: TGCAGTGCCCGGACAGGAGGGAGAAGCAATCAGCCCCAGCATTTT

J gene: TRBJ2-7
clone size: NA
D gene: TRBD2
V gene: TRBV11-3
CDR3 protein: CASSSGGSYEQYF
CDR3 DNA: TGTGCCAGCAGCTCCGGGGGGAGCTACGAGCAGTACTTC

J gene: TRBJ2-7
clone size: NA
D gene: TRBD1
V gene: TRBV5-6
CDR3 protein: CASSWDSYEQYF
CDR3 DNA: TGTGCCAGCAGCTGGGACAGCTACGAGCAGTACTTC

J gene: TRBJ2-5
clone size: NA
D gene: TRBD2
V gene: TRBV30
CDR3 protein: CASRLAGGQETQYF
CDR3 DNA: TGTGCTTCCCGACTAGCGGGGGGTCAAGAGACCCAGTACTTC

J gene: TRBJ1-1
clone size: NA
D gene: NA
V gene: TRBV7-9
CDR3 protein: CASSLDGGRRDAFF
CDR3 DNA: TGTGCCAGCAGCTTAGATGGGGGCCGCCGGGACGCTTTCTTT

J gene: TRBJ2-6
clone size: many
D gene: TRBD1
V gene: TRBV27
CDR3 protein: CASSTPGQGASGANVLTF
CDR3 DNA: TGTGCCAGCAGTACCCCCGGACAGGGGGCGTCTGGGGCCAACGTCCTGACTTTC

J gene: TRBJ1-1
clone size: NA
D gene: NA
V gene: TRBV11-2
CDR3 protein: CASSLGSITEAFF
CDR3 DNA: TGTGCCAGCAGCTTGGGGTCCATCACTGAAGCTTTCTTT

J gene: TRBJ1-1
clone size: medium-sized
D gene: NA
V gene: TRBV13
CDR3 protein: CASSPLGRKMNTEAFF
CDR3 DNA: TGTGCCAGCAGCCCGCTGGGACGGAAGATGAACACTGAAGCTTTCTTT

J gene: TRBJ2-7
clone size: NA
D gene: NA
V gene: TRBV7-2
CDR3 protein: CASSAGPSTPTEQYF
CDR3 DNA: TGTGCCAGCAGCGCCGGACCGTCAACCCCCACCGAGCAGTACTTC

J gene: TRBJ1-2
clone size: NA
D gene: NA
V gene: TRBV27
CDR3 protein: CASRSLVSGYTF
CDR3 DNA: TGTGCCAGCAGATCCTTAGTCAGTGGCTACACCTTC

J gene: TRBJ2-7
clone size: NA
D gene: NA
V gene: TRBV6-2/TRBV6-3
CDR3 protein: CASSPKPGPRRVYEQYF
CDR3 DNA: TGTGCCAGCAGCCCGAAACCGGGTCCTCGGAGGGTCTACGAGCAGTACTTC

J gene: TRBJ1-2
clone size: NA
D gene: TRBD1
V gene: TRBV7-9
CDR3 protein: CASSPSGTGIGYTF
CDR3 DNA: TGTGCCAGCAGCCCCTCCGGGACAGGGATTGGCTACACCTTC

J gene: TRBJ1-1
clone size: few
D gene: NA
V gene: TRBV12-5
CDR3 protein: CASGFQTNTEAFF
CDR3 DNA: TGTGCTAGTGGTTTTCAAACCAACACTGAAGCTTTCTTT

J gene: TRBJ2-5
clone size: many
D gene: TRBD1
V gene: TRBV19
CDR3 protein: CASSGTGVETQYF
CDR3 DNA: TGTGCCAGTAGTGGGACAGGTGTAGAGACCCAGTACTTC

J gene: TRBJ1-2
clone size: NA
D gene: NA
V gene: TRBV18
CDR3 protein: CASSPDIAGYTF
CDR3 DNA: TGTGCCAGCTCACCGGACATTGCTGGCTACACCTTC

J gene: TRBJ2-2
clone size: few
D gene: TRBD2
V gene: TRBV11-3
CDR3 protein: CASSTSGGATGELFF
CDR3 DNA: TGTGCCAGCAGCACTAGCGGGGGGGCCACCGGGGAGCTGTTTTTT

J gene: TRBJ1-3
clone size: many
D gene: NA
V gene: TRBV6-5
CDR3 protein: CASSYFSMTFSGNTIYF
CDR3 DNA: TGTGCCAGCAGTTACTTTTCAATGACATTCTCTGGAAACACCATATATTTT

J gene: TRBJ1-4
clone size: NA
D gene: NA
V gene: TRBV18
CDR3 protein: CASSPGLSNEKLFF
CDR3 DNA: TGTGCCAGCTCACCGGGTCTTTCTAATGAAAAACTGTTTTTT

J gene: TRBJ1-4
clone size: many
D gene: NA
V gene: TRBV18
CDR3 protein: CASGNGGVGEKLFF
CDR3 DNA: TGTGCCAGCGGGAACGGGGGCGTGGGTGAAAAACTGTTTTTT

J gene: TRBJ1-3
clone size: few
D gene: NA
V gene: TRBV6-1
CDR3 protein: CASSEGRPSGNTIYF
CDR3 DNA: TGTGCCAGCAGTGAAGGACGCCCCTCTGGAAACACCATATATTTT

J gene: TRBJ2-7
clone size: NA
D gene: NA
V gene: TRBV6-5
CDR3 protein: CASSYSYGTLGEQYF
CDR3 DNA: TGTGCCAGCAGTTACTCGTATGGGACCCTCGGGGAGCAGTACTTC

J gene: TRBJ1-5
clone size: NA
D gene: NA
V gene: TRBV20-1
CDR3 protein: CSAGVGREGAVQHF
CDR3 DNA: TGCAGTGCTGGGGTAGGACGGGAGGGTGCGGTCCAGCATTTT

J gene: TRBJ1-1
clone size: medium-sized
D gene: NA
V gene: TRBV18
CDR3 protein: CASSDSQGNTEAFF
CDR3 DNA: TGTGCCAGCTCAGATTCACAGGGGAACACTGAAGCTTTCTTT

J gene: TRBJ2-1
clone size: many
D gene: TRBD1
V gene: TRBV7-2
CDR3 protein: CASSFDREYNEQFF
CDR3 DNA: TGTGCCAGCAGCTTTGACAGGGAGTATAATGAGCAGTTCTTC

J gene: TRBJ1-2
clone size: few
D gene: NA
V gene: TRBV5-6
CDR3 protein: CASSEVSVQGVYGYTF
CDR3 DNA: TGTGCCAGCAGCGAAGTGTCGGTACAGGGTGTCTATGGCTACACCTTC

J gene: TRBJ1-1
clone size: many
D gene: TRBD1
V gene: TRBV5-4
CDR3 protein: CASSLEGPRGNVNTEAFF
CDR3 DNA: TGTGCCAGCAGCTTGGAAGGGCCCAGGGGGAACGTGAACACTGAAGCTTTCTTT

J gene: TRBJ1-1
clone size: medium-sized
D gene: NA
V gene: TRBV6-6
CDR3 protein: CASSPQDMNTEAFF
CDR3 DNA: TGTGCCAGCAGTCCCCAGGACATGAACACTGAAGCTTTCTTT

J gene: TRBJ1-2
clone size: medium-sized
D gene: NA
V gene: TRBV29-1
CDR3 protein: CSVPTIDGEGYGYTF
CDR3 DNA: TGCAGCGTCCCCACGATCGACGGAGAAGGCTATGGCTACACCTTC

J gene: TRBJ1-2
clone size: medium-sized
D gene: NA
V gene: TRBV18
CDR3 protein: CASSPGRDYGYTF
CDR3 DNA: TGTGCCAGCTCCCCGGGGAGGGACTATGGCTACACCTTC

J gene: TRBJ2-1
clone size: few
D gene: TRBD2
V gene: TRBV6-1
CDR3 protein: CASRSQLAGTYNEQFF
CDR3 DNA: TGTGCCAGCAGATCCCAACTAGCGGGGACCTACAATGAGCAGTTCTTC

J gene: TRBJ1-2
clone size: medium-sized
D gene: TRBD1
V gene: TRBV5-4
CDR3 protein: CASSPGQGYGYTF
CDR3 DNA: TGTGCCAGCAGCCCGGGACAGGGGTATGGCTACACCTTC

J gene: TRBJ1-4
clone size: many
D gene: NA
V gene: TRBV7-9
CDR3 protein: CASSHSDSGREKLFF
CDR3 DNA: TGTGCCAGCAGTCATTCGGACTCTGGTCGGGAAAAACTGTTTTTT